These 4 T cell receptor beta chains were sequenced from one sample in a study of blood T cell repertoires in COVID-19. Assay used: immunoSEQ multiplex PCR; TCRdb lists only in-frame clones, some missing. The repertoire includes under 200,000 clones, 70% to 85% of them detected once, and 5.2% sits in the top ten. The sequenced material came from PBMCs or T cells enriched from blood (not recorded which). Receptors originate from a woman in her sixties or seventies with acute COVID-19.

The genes are TRBV6-5 and TRBJ2-7, with D possibly TRBD2 on 5 matching bases. The germline V gene encodes CDR1 MNHEY and CDR2 SVGAGI. The CDR3 has 14 amino acids. Trimming left V 1 base short and J 2 bases short, with 9 bases between. CDR3 bases: TGTGCCAGCAGTTACTATCGGGATACCTACGAGCAGTACTTC. This sequence encodes CASSYYRDTYEQYF.

The V call is TRBV3-1 (or the pseudogene TRBV3-2), the J call TRBJ1-6; D call uncertain. Trimming took off 0 bases at V and 7 bases at J, with 4 bases between the two ends. This CDR3 comprises 13 residues. Germline CDR1 LGHDT, CDR2 YNNKEL (reference sequence). The chain's CDR3 is CASSQERNSPLHF. In DNA form, the CDR3 reads TGTGCCAGCAGCCAAGAGAGGAATTCACCCCTCCACTTT.

The chain couples TRBV29-1 to TRBJ2-3; 9 nucleotides match TRBD1. The CDR3 is 15 amino acids. V lost 7 bases and J lost 4; bases outside the gene matches: 12. Germline assignment: CDR1 SQVTM and CDR2 ANQGSEA. The CDR3 spells CSAQVTGGIPDTQYF. In nucleotides, the CDR3 is TGCAGCGCCCAAGTGACAGGGGGAATCCCAGATACGCAGTATTTT.

The rearrangement joins TRBV5-1 to TRBJ1-2, with a weak D call TRBD1 (6 bases). CDR1 is SGHRS, CDR2 YFSETQ, per germline. This CDR3 is 16 amino acids long. Trimming stripped 4 bases from V and 5 bases from J, with 21 bases between. The CDR3 nucleotides are TGCGCCAGCAGCCCCCTGCAGGGGCCTAAAGATTATGGCTACACCTTC. Translation: CASSPLQGPKDYGYTF.